This is a list of T cell receptor beta chains from one sample in a study of blood T cell repertoires in COVID-19. Repertoires were generated with immunoSEQ multiplex PCR, while TCRdb's copy carries only in-frame clones and drops some. Altogether about 130,000 clones are present, about four fifths being singletons, with the ten largest covering 15% to 25%. Sample: peripheral blood. The receptors here all came from a man older than 75 with acute or convalescent COVID-19. Each CDR3 is given with its conserved first and last residue. The D gene is left open where the match is weak. A clone size is listed for some rows: how often the clone was seen (once, few, many), or a class if it is expanded.

clone size	D gene	V gene	J gene	CDR3 protein
-	-	TRBV18	TRBJ1-1	CASTLEKGVGAFF
-	-	TRBV2	TRBJ1-5	CASRRLSNQPQHF
-	TRBD1	TRBV5-4	TRBJ2-5	CASSLAGQGGRETQYF
-	TRBD2	TRBV6-5	TRBJ2-3	CASSRGNRGGNTQYF
few	TRBD1	TRBV29-1	TRBJ2-2	CTGQGDTGELFF
-	-	TRBV7-6	TRBJ1-3	CASSQPGTTGNTIYF
few	-	TRBV10-3	TRBJ2-2	CAISAREARNTGELFF
-	-	TRBV4-2	TRBJ2-7	CASSQDREREQYF
-	TRBD1	TRBV5-1	TRBJ2-1	CASSLEDRGSDNEQFF
many	-	TRBV28	TRBJ2-7	CASSSGQSTYEQYF
-	-	TRBV28	TRBJ2-7	CASSSWTVSYEQYF
-	TRBD1	TRBV18	TRBJ2-7	CASSPDRGSYEQYF
-	TRBD2	TRBV18	TRBJ2-5	CASSPPLAGQETQYF
-	-	TRBV28	TRBJ2-7	CASSFSLRGLSYEQYF
-	TRBD1	TRBV10-3	TRBJ2-3	CAISEGDSGADTQYF
once	-	TRBV20-1	TRBJ2-3	CSASSLSSTDTQYF
-	-	TRBV4-1	TRBJ1-5	CASSSAGGINQPQHF
once	-	TRBV3-1/TRBV3-2	TRBJ1-2	CASSPVGGEYGYTF
-	-	TRBV15	TRBJ2-7	CATSREGTAYEQYF
once	TRBD1	TRBV28	TRBJ2-7	CASSFQGAREQYF
-	-	TRBV19	TRBJ1-5	CASSAQDLGNQPQHF
-	-	TRBV27	TRBJ1-6	CASRAEEGDTSPLHF
-	-	TRBV5-6	TRBJ1-4	CASSLTADEKLFF
-	TRBD1	TRBV28	TRBJ1-3	CASSLGTGGVSGNTIYF
-	TRBD1	TRBV3-1/TRBV3-2	TRBJ2-6	CASSQDRRTGYGANVLTF
-	TRBD1	TRBV19	TRBJ1-1	CASSILGQRNTEAFF
-	TRBD1	TRBV7-8	TRBJ2-5	CASSLVGTGVETQYF
-	TRBD1	TRBV3-1/TRBV3-2	TRBJ1-3	CASSHRQGQDTIYF
once	TRBD1	TRBV6-2/TRBV6-3	TRBJ2-7	CASSYSPLGQGREQYF
-	TRBD1	TRBV7-2	TRBJ2-7	CASSTRTGYYEQYF
-	TRBD2	TRBV10-2	TRBJ2-3	CASRLPGLAFPQYF
-	TRBD1	TRBV11-2	TRBJ1-1	CASRGTGVSEAFF
-	TRBD1	TRBV3-1/TRBV3-2	TRBJ1-2	CASSPRQGIYGYTF
-	-	TRBV6-2/TRBV6-3	TRBJ2-5	CASSYSTGAQETQYF
-	-	TRBV5-4	TRBJ1-6	CASSLVPGAYNSPLHF
-	-	TRBV14	TRBJ2-2	CASSPPGAATGELFF
many	-	TRBV19	TRBJ2-1	CASSLGSSYNEQFF
few	-	TRBV9	TRBJ2-3	CASSPVRGAQYF
-	-	TRBV7-9	TRBJ1-1	CASSVRGMAEAFF
-	-	TRBV27	TRBJ1-1	CASSLTTLTEAFF
few	TRBD2	TRBV3-1/TRBV3-2	TRBJ2-5	CASSPTGGGETQYF
-	TRBD1	TRBV29-1	TRBJ1-2	CSVVGDRGLFGYTF
-	-	TRBV5-1	TRBJ2-2	CASSLWTDNTGELFF
-	-	TRBV5-1	TRBJ1-2	CASSLGQGGNYGYTF